This record concerns one T cell receptor beta chain sequence. This specimen belongs to a study of T cells in narcolepsy. Generated by immunoSEQ multiplex PCR, the TCRdb table keeps only in-frame clones and is missing some. The profile shows about 19,000 clones, around four fifths of them singletons. The receptor was derived from a human donor in good health. Input material: memory (CD45RA-) CD4+ T cells from blood.

Written as DNA, the CDR3 is TGTGCCAGCAGCCGATTCAGGGGGTACGAGCAGTACTTC. It encodes CASSRFRGYEQYF. This rearrangement joins TRBV6-1 to TRBJ2-7; 7 bases map to TRBD1. This CDR3 has 13 residues. Germline CDR1 and CDR2: MNHNS and SASEGT. The V and J ends lost 6 bases and 4 bases, in that order; junction bases with no gene match: 6.